The 14 T cell receptor beta chains presented below share a single source sample, sequenced in a study of blood T cell repertoires in COVID-19. This table comes from immunoSEQ multiplex PCR, and its TCRdb copy is limited to in-frame clones, with some not included. In the table there are roughly 500,000 clones, nearly 90% of which are singletons. What was sequenced was peripheral blood. Receptors were obtained from a man aged 18 to 29 with COVID-19, enrolled during active disease.

V usage is TRBV9 and J usage is TRBJ2-1; no reliable D call. CDR1 is SGDLS, CDR2 YYNGEE, per germline. The CDR3 runs 15 residues. Between the trimmed V and J ends, which lost 2 bases and 2 bases, there was a span of 11 bases. The DNA for the CDR3 is TGTGCCAGCAGCGTCGGTCTAACCCCCTACAATGAGCAGTTCTTC. It encodes CASSVGLTPYNEQFF.

The gene calls are TRBV19 and TRBJ1-5; D call uncertain. CDR1 LNHDA and CDR2 SQIVND come from the germline V gene (reference sequence). The CDR3 spans 13 residues. Trimming removed 3 bases from V and 6 bases from J, with 9 bases in between. The CDR3 nucleotides are TGTGCCAGTAGTATTGTTCCATCTCAGCCCCAGCATTTT. Its protein product is CASSIVPSQPQHF.

This chain uses TRBV2 with TRBJ2-3, with D possibly TRBD2 on 5 matching bases. V lost 2 bases to trimming and J lost 4 bases, with 13 bases between them. This CDR3 contains 15 residues. The germline CDR1 and CDR2 sequences are SNHLY and FYNNEI. The CDR3 DNA reads as TGTGCCAGCAGTGAACGGGGAATGGTGGCAGATACGCAGTATTTT. Protein: CASSERGMVADTQYF.

V is TRBV27 and J is TRBJ2-3; 7 positions agree with TRBD2. Trimming at V came to 3 bases and at J to 5 bases, leaving 11 bases not matched to a gene. Germline CDR1 and CDR2: MNHEY and SMNVEV (reference sequence). CDR3 length: 16 amino acids. CDR3 protein: CASSFPGAGRGDTQYF. The CDR3 region has the DNA TGTGCCAGCAGTTTCCCCGGAGCGGGGAGGGGAGATACGCAGTATTTT.

The chain uses TRBV6-5 and TRBJ2-2, with TRBD2 as a possible D gene (6 bases). CDR1 and CDR2 (germline): MNHEY, SVGAGI. Trimming cost V 8 bases and J 0 bases, with 7 bases left between them. The CDR3 sequence is 13 residues long. In DNA, the CDR3 is TGTGCCAGCGCGGGGACGAACACCGGGGAGCTGTTTTTT. Translation gives CASAGTNTGELFF.

The chain is built from TRBV11-1 and TRBJ2-1; unclear D gene. Deletions cut 1 base from V and 1 base from J, with 11 bases between. The CDR3 sequence is 16 residues long. Germline-derived CDR1 and CDR2 are SGHAT and FQDESV (reference sequence). CDR3 amino acids: CASSLGVAYSYNEQFF. CDR3 coding DNA: TGTGCCAGCAGCTTAGGAGTAGCCTATTCCTACAATGAGCAGTTCTTC.

The genes are TRBV28 and TRBJ1-2; 9 nucleotides align to TRBD1. This CDR3 is 14 amino acids long. In germline, CDR1 is MDHEN, CDR2 SYDVKM. V was pared by 6 bases and J by 5 bases, with 7 bases of the junction left unmatched. Written as DNA, the CDR3 is TGTGCCAGCAGAAATCCCGGGACAGGGTATGGCTACACCTTC. Its protein product is CASRNPGTGYGYTF.

The chain employs TRBV5-1 and TRBJ2-5; D ambiguous. CDR1 is SGHRS, CDR2 YFSETQ, per germline. The V and J ends lost 2 bases and 5 bases respectively, with 10 bases between them. CDR3 length: 13 residues. Here the CDR3 reads CASSFASGETQYF. The CDR3 DNA is TGCGCCAGCAGCTTTGCTAGTGGGGAGACCCAGTACTTC. Full variable domain (remainder filled in from reference TRBV5-1 and TRBJ2-5): KAGVTQTPRYLIKTRGQQVTLSCSPISGHRSVSWYQQTPGQGLQFLFEYFSETQRNKGNFPGRFSGRQFSNSRSEMNVSTLELGDSALYLCASSFASGETQYFGPGTRLLVL.

The rearrangement links TRBV18 to TRBJ1-3; TRBD1 matches 7 bases. The V and J ends lost 3 bases and 2 bases, in that order; junction bases with no gene match: 4. CDR3 length: 15 residues. Germline V gene sequence: CDR1 KGHSH, CDR2 LQKENI. CDR3 DNA: TGTGCCAGCTCACCGTTTGACAGGGCTGGAAACACCATATATTTT. Translated: CASSPFDRAGNTIYF. The variable domain in full, completed from reference TRBV18 and TRBJ1-3, reads NAGVMQNPRHLVRRRGQEARLRCSPMKGHSHVYWYRQLPEEGLKFMVYLQKENIIDESGMPKERFSAEFPKEGPSILRIQQVVRGDSAAYFCASSPFDRAGNTIYFGEGSWLTVV.

This sequence joins TRBV20-1 and TRBJ2-7; D is unclear. The V and J ends lost 3 bases and 2 bases respectively, with 11 bases between them. Germline V CDR1 and CDR2: DFQATT, SNEGSKA (reference sequence). The CDR3 runs to 13 residues. DNA of the CDR3: TGCAGTGCTAGTCTGCGTTCCACCTACGAGCAGTACTTC. It specifies CSASLRSTYEQYF.

This sequence joins TRBV30 and TRBJ2-7; 9 positions agree with TRBD2. The CDR3 has 16 amino acids. Germline lookup yields CDR1 GTSNPN and CDR2 SVGIG (reference sequence). V shed 0 bases and J 3 bases; nucleotides not matched to a gene: 9. CDR3 protein: CAWSVKVAGVSYEQYF. In DNA, the CDR3 is TGTGCCTGGAGTGTTAAGGTAGCGGGAGTGAGCTACGAGCAGTACTTC.

This chain uses TRBV7-6 with TRBJ2-1; 10 positions agree with TRBD2. Unmatched junction bases numbered 1, after V lost 3 bases and J lost 2 bases. The germline V gene encodes CDR1 SGHVS and CDR2 FNYEAQ. This CDR3 has 15 amino acids. CDR3 loop: CASSFLAGAYNEQFF. The CDR3 DNA reads TGTGCCAGCAGCTTCCTAGCGGGGGCCTACAATGAGCAGTTCTTC.

The rearrangement joins TRBV19 to TRBJ2-5; TRBD2 might be the D (5 bases). Germline V gives CDR1 LNHDA, CDR2 SQIVND (reference sequence). V was clipped by 6 bases and J by 7 bases, with 9 bases between them. The CDR3 sequence is 11 residues long. The CDR3 protein is CASRSRGTQYF. CDR3 sequence (DNA): TGTGCCAGTAGATCTCGGGGGACCCAGTACTTC.

The J gene is TRBJ1-5, the V gene TRBV2, with TRBD1 matching 10 bases. The CDR3 is 14 residues long. J gave up 7 bases and V 4 bases, and 4 bases lay outside the gene matches. Germline CDR1 reads SNHLY; CDR2 reads FYNNEI. CDR3 coding DNA: TGTGCCAGCAGTGGGACAGGGGGTAAGCAGCCCCAGCATTTT. Its translation is CASSGTGGKQPQHF.